The entry below gives a single T cell receptor (beta chain) sequence along with its context. Its antigen is unknown. The data belong to a study of shared clonotypes between healthy human individuals. Study conclusions and caveats: Some naive CD4 clonotypes, 4.5% to 5.5%, turned up in common across four donors.

It was across several immunoSEQ plates that each subset's genomic DNA was evenly split. The protocol was immunoSEQ multiplex PCR, while the TCRdb copy is restricted to in-frame clones and leaves out a portion. The sample has 1 million to 1.3 million clones; 70% to 80% are singletons. V shed 3 bases, J shed 7 bases, and the junction held 6 bases outside the gene matches. Germline values: CDR1 MDHEN, CDR2 SYDVKM. CDR3 size: 14 residues. The chain joins TRBV28 to TRBJ2-1; 7 nucleotides agree with TRBD2. Sequencing input: memory CD4+ T cells from PBMCs. Subset reported: CD45RA-negative fraction. This clonotype originated in a man aged 18 to 29 in good health. Some clones in this sample may be carry-over from other donors' samples. CDR3 coding DNA: TGTGCCAGCAGTTTCCCAGCGGGGCAAAATGAGCAGTTCTTC. This sequence encodes CASSFPAGQNEQFF.